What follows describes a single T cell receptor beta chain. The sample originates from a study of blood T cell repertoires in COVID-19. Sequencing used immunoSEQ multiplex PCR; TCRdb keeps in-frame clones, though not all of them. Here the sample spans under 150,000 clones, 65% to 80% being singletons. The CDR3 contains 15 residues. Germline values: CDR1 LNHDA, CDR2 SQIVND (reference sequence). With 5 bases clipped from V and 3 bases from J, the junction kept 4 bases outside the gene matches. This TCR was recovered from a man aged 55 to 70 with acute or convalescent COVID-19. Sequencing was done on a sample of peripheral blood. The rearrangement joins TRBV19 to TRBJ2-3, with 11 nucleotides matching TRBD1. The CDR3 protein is CASSGTGGRTDTQYF. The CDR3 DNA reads TGTGCCAGTAGTGGGACAGGGGGACGGACAGATACGCAGTATTTT.